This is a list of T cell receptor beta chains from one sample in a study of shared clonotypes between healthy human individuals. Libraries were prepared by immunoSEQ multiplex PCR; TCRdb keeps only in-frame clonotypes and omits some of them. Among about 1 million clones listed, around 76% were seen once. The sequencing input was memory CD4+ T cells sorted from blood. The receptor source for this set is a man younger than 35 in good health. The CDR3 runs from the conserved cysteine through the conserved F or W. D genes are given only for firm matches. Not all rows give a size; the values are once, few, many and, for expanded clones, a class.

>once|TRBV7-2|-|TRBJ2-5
TGTGCCAGCAGCCTTCCCGACCGGCTAGAGACCCAGTACTTC
CASSLPDRLETQYF
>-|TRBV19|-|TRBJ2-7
TGTGCCAGTAGTATCGGCAGGGCCTACGAGCAGTACTTC
CASSIGRAYEQYF
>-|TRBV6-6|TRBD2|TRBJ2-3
TGTGCCACAAACCTAGCGGGTCAGACAGATACGCAGTATTTT
CATNLAGQTDTQYF
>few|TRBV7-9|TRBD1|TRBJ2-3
TGTGCCAGCAGCGCCCGGACAGGGGAGGGAGATACGCAGTATTTT
CASSARTGEGDTQYF
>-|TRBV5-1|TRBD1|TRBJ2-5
TGCGCCAGCAGCTCGGGACAGCTGATGGGGGAGACCCAGTACTTC
CASSSGQLMGETQYF
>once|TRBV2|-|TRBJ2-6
TGTGCCAGCCCTACCTCCCCAGGGGCTGGGGCCAACGTCCTGACTTTC
CASPTSPGAGANVLTF
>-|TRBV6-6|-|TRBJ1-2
TGTGCCAGCAGACCAGAAGGGGCGCGCTTCTATGGCTACACCTTC
CASRPEGARFYGYTF
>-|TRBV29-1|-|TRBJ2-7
TGCAGCGTTGGCCGGGTGAACGAGCAGTACTTC
CSVGRVNEQYF
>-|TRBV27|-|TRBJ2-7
TGTGCCAGCAGAGGACTCTTCCAGGGGAGCTACGAGCAGTACTTC
CASRGLFQGSYEQYF
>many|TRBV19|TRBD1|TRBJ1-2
TGTGCCAGTAGTAGGGACAGTCTTGGAAACTATGGCTACACCTTC
CASSRDSLGNYGYTF
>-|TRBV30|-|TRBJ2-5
TGTGCCTGGGGGGGGGAGACCCAGTACTTC
CAWGGETQYF
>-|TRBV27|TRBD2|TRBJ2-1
TGTGCCAGCAGTTTGGGGACTAGCGGGGTTGTTGAGCAGTTCTTC
CASSLGTSGVVEQFF
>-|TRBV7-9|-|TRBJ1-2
TGTGCCAGCGCTTCGTTGGACACTGGTTGGTCTCATGGCTACACCTTC
CASASLDTGWSHGYTF
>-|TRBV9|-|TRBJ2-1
TGTGCCAGCAGCGTCAGTAGCGGGACAGGTGAGCAGTTCTTC
CASSVSSGTGEQFF
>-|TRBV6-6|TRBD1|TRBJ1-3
TGTGCCAGCAGTAAGGCGAAAGGGGGCAAAGGAAACACCATATATTTT
CASSKAKGGKGNTIYF
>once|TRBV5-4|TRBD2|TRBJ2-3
TGTGCCAGCAGCCGGTCGGCGGGAGGTGGGACAGATACGCAGTATTTT
CASSRSAGGGTDTQYF
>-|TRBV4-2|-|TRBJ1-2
TGTGCCAGCAGCCACCCCCGACAGGTCTACTATGGCTACACCTTC
CASSHPRQVYYGYTF
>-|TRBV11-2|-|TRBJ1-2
TGTGCCAGCAGCTTAGATCGAGCAGGGGCGGGGTATGGCTACACCTTC
CASSLDRAGAGYGYTF
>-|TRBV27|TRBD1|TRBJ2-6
TGTGCCAGCAGTTGGACAGGGCGGGGGGCCAACGTCCTGACTTTC
CASSWTGRGANVLTF